A single sample gave rise to the 22 T cell receptor beta chains below, sequenced in a study of technical replicates of blood from several donors. Sequencing used immunoSEQ multiplex PCR; TCRdb keeps in-frame clones, though not all of them. Of nearly 80,000 clones listed, 96% are singletons. The specimen was T cells isolated from PBMCs. All receptors come from a human donor in good health.

CDR3 in amino acids: CASSAGGHTEAFF. The CDR3 DNA reads TGTGCCAGCAGTGCAGGGGGCCACACTGAAGCTTTCTTT. The chain couples TRBV28 to TRBJ1-1; 8 bases align to TRBD1. Germline V CDR1 and CDR2: MDHEN, SYDVKM. J was trimmed by 3 bases and V by 5 bases; bases with no gene match: 2. The CDR3 consists of 13 residues.

A single count supports this clone. This rearrangement joins TRBV6-1 to TRBJ1-5; D call uncertain. Germline CDR1 and CDR2: MNHNS and SASEGT. The ends were cut back, 2 bases at V and 3 bases at J, with 8 bases in the middle. The CDR3 runs to 14 residues. In nucleotides, the CDR3 is TGTGCCAGCAGTGAATCGGGAGCCAATCAGCCCCAGCATTTT. Translation: CASSESGANQPQHF.

This clone is a singleton in its sample. The gene calls are TRBV28 and TRBJ1-2, with TRBD1 matching 10 bases. J was trimmed by 3 bases and V by 5 bases; bases with no gene match: 6. This CDR3 has 15 residues. From germline, CDR1 is MDHEN and CDR2 SYDVKM. The CDR3 loop is CASSPGQGLYYGYTF. The CDR3 region has the DNA TGTGCCAGCAGTCCGGGACAGGGGCTTTACTATGGCTACACCTTC.

The rearrangement links TRBV27 to TRBJ2-7; weak D call: TRBD2 (6 bases). CDR3 size: 15 residues. Trimming removed 7 bases from V and 0 bases from J, with 16 bases in between. The germline V gene encodes CDR1 MNHEY and CDR2 SMNVEV (reference sequence). The CDR3 reads CASKPWDSSSYEQYF. The CDR3 bases are TGTGCCAGCAAACCATGGGACTCCAGCTCCTACGAGCAGTACTTC.

V is TRBV5-1 and J is TRBJ2-6, with 7 positions matching TRBD1. In germline, CDR1 is SGHRS, CDR2 YFSETQ. The CDR3 has 15 residues. The V gene end was trimmed by 3 bases and the J gene end by 4 bases; junction bases not matched to a gene: 4. The CDR3 loop is CASSSTGTGANVLTF. The CDR3 coding sequence is TGCGCCAGCAGCTCGACAGGGACGGGGGCCAACGTCCTGACTTTC.

The V call is TRBV28, the J call TRBJ1-5; the D is unclear. The V gene lost 5 bases and the J gene lost 0 bases, with 5 bases spanning the gap. Per the germline V gene, CDR1 is MDHEN and CDR2 is SYDVKM. The CDR3 extends over 13 amino acids. CDR3 DNA: TGTGCCAGCAGTCGCTATAGCAATCAGCCCCAGCATTTT. It is translated as CASSRYSNQPQHF.

This chain joins TRBV20-1 and TRBJ1-4; D remains unclear. The CDR3 totals 11 residues. Between the trimmed V and J ends, which lost 1 base and 6 bases, there was a span of 3 bases. In germline, CDR1 is DFQATT, CDR2 SNEGSKA (reference sequence). CDR3 nucleotide sequence: TGCAGTGCTAGAGGAGATGAAAAACTGTTTTTT. It translates to CSARGDEKLFF.

V is TRBV27 and J is TRBJ2-2; D possibly corresponds to TRBD1 (5 bases). Germline loops: CDR1 MNHEY, CDR2 SMNVEV (reference sequence). The CDR3 length is 16 residues. Trimming removed 6 bases from V and 4 bases from J, with 18 bases in between. CDR3 nucleotide sequence: TGTGCCAGCAGCGAGGACATTCTGATAGGCACCGGGGAGCTGTTTTTT. It yields the protein CASSEDILIGTGELFF.

The J gene is TRBJ1-5, the V gene TRBV28; no clear D gene. Germline V gene data show CDR1 as MDHEN and CDR2 as SYDVKM. The CDR3 spans 17 residues. Trimming cost V 2 bases and J 2 bases, with 16 bases left between them. CDR3 residues: CASSLIGETSGNQPQHF. Here the CDR3 DNA reads TGTGCCAGCAGTTTAATAGGTGAGACATCGGGCAATCAGCCCCAGCATTTT.

The count of this clone is one. The V call is TRBV18, the J call TRBJ2-7, with 7 positions matching TRBD2. The V gene's germline CDR1 is KGHSH and CDR2 LQKENI. The CDR3 consists of 12 residues. V trimming: 11 bases; J trimming: 2 bases; junction bases outside the gene matches: 6. The CDR3 reads CAVGAGPYEQYF. DNA for the CDR3: TGTGCCGTAGGAGCGGGACCCTACGAGCAGTACTTC.

The chain carries TRBV6-5 and TRBJ2-2; D not certain. Per germline, CDR1 MNHEY and CDR2 SVGAGI. This CDR3 has 15 residues. V was clipped by 0 bases and J by 4 bases, with 9 bases between them. CDR3 region: CASSYSRWATGELFF. The DNA of the CDR3 is TGTGCCAGCAGTTACTCGAGATGGGCCACCGGGGAGCTGTTTTTT.

The chain is built from TRBV19 and TRBJ1-1; TRBD1 is a possible D gene (6 bases). There are 13 residues in the CDR3. Germline values: CDR1 LNHDA, CDR2 SQIVND (reference sequence). V was shortened by 3 bases and J by 3 bases, with 8 bases between the two germline ends. The CDR3 is CASSMGAYTEAFF. Here the CDR3 DNA reads TGTGCCAGTAGTATGGGGGCGTACACTGAAGCTTTCTTT.

This clone was detected once. J is TRBJ2-3 and V is TRBV19; possible D gene TRBD2, 5 bases. Per the germline V gene, CDR1 is LNHDA and CDR2 is SQIVND (reference sequence). The V and J ends lost 3 bases and 1 base respectively, with 14 bases between them. The CDR3 has 16 amino acids. The CDR3 sequence: CASSMRRTGGTDTQYF. CDR3 DNA: TGTGCCAGTAGTATGCGGAGGACTGGGGGCACAGATACGCAGTATTTT.

The chain joins TRBV6-6 to TRBJ1-1, with a tentative D call TRBD1 (5 bases). Germline-derived CDR1 and CDR2 are MNHNY and SVGAGI (reference sequence). V dropped 2 bases and J dropped 5 bases, with 15 bases sitting between them. CDR3 size: 15 residues. CDR3 DNA sequence: TGTGCCAGCAGTTACCGCAATCAGGGAGGAACTGAAGCTTTCTTT. Translation gives CASSYRNQGGTEAFF.

As concerns this clone: Additional DNA sequences in this sample encode the identical CDR3. The V gene is TRBV9, the J gene TRBJ2-7, with 8 nucleotides matching TRBD2. From germline, CDR1 is SGDLS and CDR2 YYNGEE. With V trimmed by 0 bases and J by 3 bases, 2 bases remained unmatched. There are 14 residues in the CDR3. The chain's CDR3 is CASSVASGSYEQYF. The CDR3 DNA follows: TGTGCCAGCAGCGTAGCCAGCGGGAGCTACGAGCAGTACTTC.

The chain carries TRBV11-2 and TRBJ2-7; 10 bases are a match to TRBD2. The CDR3 covers 16 residues. V gave up 5 bases and J gave up 3 bases; unmatched junction bases: 10. The germline V gene encodes CDR1 SGHAT and CDR2 FQNNGV. The CDR3 nucleotides read TGTGCCAGCAGCGCTCTCACTAGCGGGACCAACTACGAGCAGTACTTC. Translating gives CASSALTSGTNYEQYF.

In DNA form, the CDR3 reads TGTGCCAGCAGTTGGGACAGGGGTTACGAGCAGTACTTC. Amino acids: CASSWDRGYEQYF. The rearrangement uses TRBV4-2 and TRBJ2-7; 10 nucleotides agree with TRBD1. With 6 bases clipped from V and 4 bases from J, the junction kept 3 bases outside the gene matches. The CDR3 runs to 13 residues. Germline V CDR1 and CDR2: LGHNA, YNFKEQ.

In DNA form, the CDR3 reads TGTGCCAGCAGCGTAGATGGGGCGAGTGGAAACACCATATATTTT. Amino acids: CASSVDGASGNTIYF. V usage is TRBV9 and J usage is TRBJ1-3; a weak D match, TRBD1 (5 bases). Germline lookup yields CDR1 SGDLS and CDR2 YYNGEE. The CDR3 totals 15 residues. Trimming removed 0 bases from V and 3 bases from J, with 10 bases in between.

The chain links TRBV4-2 to TRBJ1-1; 8 nucleotides agree with TRBD1. Germline V lookup: CDR1 LGHNA, CDR2 YNFKEQ. Losses at the gene ends were 1 base for V and 0 bases for J; bases not matched to a gene: 1. The CDR3 contains 15 residues. The chain's CDR3 is CASSQADRVNTEAFF. In DNA form, the CDR3 reads TGTGCCAGCAGCCAAGCGGACAGGGTGAACACTGAAGCTTTCTTT.

This clone was seen only once. V is TRBV4-1 and J is TRBJ1-4; 9 nucleotides match TRBD1. Germline V gene lookup returns CDR1 MGHRA and CDR2 YSYEKL. This CDR3 has 13 amino acids. V lost 4 bases to trimming and J lost 8 bases; unmatched junction nucleotides: 2. The CDR3 loop reads CASSLTGGEKLFF. CDR3 nucleotide sequence: TGCGCCAGCAGCCTGACAGGGGGGGAAAAACTGTTTTTT.

The chain joins TRBV11-2 to TRBJ2-3; 8 positions match TRBD1. There are 13 residues in the CDR3. The germline gives CDR1 SGHAT, CDR2 FQNNGV. V was pared by 5 bases and J by 9 bases, with 7 bases of the junction left unmatched. In DNA form, the CDR3 reads TGTGCCAGCAGCCCAAGTCGACAGGGGACGCAGTATTTT. It encodes CASSPSRQGTQYF.

V is TRBV7-9 and J is TRBJ1-2, with D unclear. Trimming took 1 base from V and 2 from J, leaving 8 bases between them. CDR1 SEHNR and CDR2 FQNEAQ come from the germline V gene (reference sequence). The CDR3 has 14 residues. The CDR3 DNA sequence: TGTGCCAGCAGCTTAGACAAAGCGAACTATGGCTACACCTTC. As protein: CASSLDKANYGYTF.